The 30 T cell receptor beta chains below were found in one sample sequenced in a study of T cell responses to AZD1222 COVID-19 vaccine. The method was immunoSEQ multiplex PCR; TCRdb's version includes in-frame clones alone and lacks a portion of them. There are roughly 99,000 clones in the sample; 89% occur only once, and about 7% lies in the top ten. The material was peripheral blood, obtained on day 0 of AZD1222 vaccination. The receptor source for this set is an adult in good health.

The chain is built from TRBV24-1 and TRBJ2-5; 8 nucleotides align to TRBD1. With 2 bases clipped from V and 5 bases from J, the junction kept 6 bases outside the gene matches. CDR3 length: 15 residues. Germline CDR1 and CDR2: KGHDR and SFDVKD. CDR3: CATSDSQGGRETQYF. The CDR3 DNA reads as TGTGCCACCAGTGATTCACAGGGGGGACGGGAGACCCAGTACTTC.

This chain connects TRBV4-3 to TRBJ2-7; weak D call: TRBD1 (6 bases). V lost 4 bases to trimming and J lost 2 bases, with 12 bases between them. The germline CDR1 and CDR2 sequences are LGHNA and YSLEER. There are 14 residues in the CDR3. This chain's CDR3 is CASSPTGRAYEQYF. The CDR3 DNA sequence: TGCGCCAGCAGCCCCACAGGGCGGGCCTACGAGCAGTACTTC.

This chain joins TRBV7-9 and TRBJ1-2, with 7 bases fitting TRBD1. This CDR3 comprises 13 residues. Trimming cost V 5 bases and J 3 bases; bases outside gene matches: 3. In germline, CDR1 is SEHNR, CDR2 FQNEAQ (reference sequence). DNA for the CDR3: TGTGCCAGCAGCCCTGGGACAGACTATGGCTACACCTTC. Translated: CASSPGTDYGYTF.

This rearrangement joins TRBV7-8 to TRBJ1-6; D gene uncertain. V was clipped by 1 base and J by 7 bases, with 11 bases between them. Germline CDR1 SGHVS, CDR2 FQNEAQ. The CDR3 runs to 15 residues. The CDR3 sequence is CASSLVTVENSPLHF. The CDR3 nucleotides are TGTGCCAGCAGCTTAGTCACCGTAGAAAATTCACCCCTCCACTTT.

The chain links TRBV19 to TRBJ1-3; maybe TRBD1 (5 bases). The CDR3 spans 15 residues. Germline CDR1 reads LNHDA; CDR2 reads SQIVND (reference sequence). V lost 8 bases, J lost 4 bases, and 18 bases lay in between. Here the CDR3 DNA reads TGTGCCAGTCGCTTTACGGGACTGCAGGGAAACACCATATATTTT. Amino acids: CASRFTGLQGNTIYF.

The rearrangement links TRBV15 to TRBJ2-2; D is unclear. The V gene lost 0 bases and the J gene lost 6 bases, with 5 bases spanning the gap. This CDR3 region has 13 residues. Germline CDR1 LNHNV, CDR2 YYDKDF (reference sequence). In DNA, the CDR3 is TGTGCCACCAGCAGAGACAGGTCCGGGGAGCTGTTTTTT. Protein sequence: CATSRDRSGELFF.

J is TRBJ1-1 and V is TRBV28; a weak D match, TRBD1 (5 bases). V was shortened by 3 bases and J by 5 bases, with 13 bases between the two germline ends. Per germline, CDR1 MDHEN and CDR2 SYDVKM. This CDR3 has 14 residues. The CDR3 reads CASSLGGVGTEAFF. DNA for the CDR3: TGTGCCAGCAGTTTGGGAGGGGTCGGAACTGAAGCTTTCTTT. The full variable domain, with the rest looked up from reference TRBV28 and TRBJ1-1, is DVKVTQSSRYLVKRTGEKVFLECVQDMDHENMFWYRQDPGLGLRLIYFSYDVKMKEKGDIPEGYSVSREKKERFSLILESASTNQTSMYLCASSLGGVGTEAFFGQGTRLTVV.

The chain uses TRBV6-5 and TRBJ1-5, with 8 bases lining up with TRBD1. J was trimmed by 2 bases and V by 2 bases; bases with no gene match: 2. The CDR3 runs to 15 residues. Germline assignment: CDR1 MNHEY and CDR2 SVGAGI. The CDR3 DNA reads TGTGCCAGCAGTTACGACAGGGGTGGCAATCAGCCCCAGCATTTT. As protein: CASSYDRGGNQPQHF.

The chain links TRBV15 to TRBJ1-3; no reliable D call. This CDR3 region has 16 residues. From germline, CDR1 is LNHNV and CDR2 YYDKDF (reference sequence). Trimming took 4 bases from V and 2 from J, leaving 15 bases between them. CDR3 DNA sequence: TGTGCCACCAGCAAAAACCCGGCAGAAGCTGGAAACACCATATATTTT. It specifies CATSKNPAEAGNTIYF.

The CDR3 sequence: CASSPRDGTEAFF. CDR3 bases: TGTGCCAGCAGCCCCCGGGATGGGACTGAAGCTTTCTTT. This sequence joins TRBV7-3 and TRBJ1-1; no clear D. From germline, CDR1 is SGHTA and CDR2 FQGTGA. This CDR3 has 13 residues. Trimming took 5 bases from V and 5 from J, leaving 12 bases between them.

The gene calls are TRBV30 and TRBJ1-4; D remains unclear. The CDR3 is 13 amino acids. Germline-derived CDR1 and CDR2 are GTSNPN and SVGIG (reference sequence). Between the trimmed V and J ends, which lost 8 bases and 0 bases, there was a span of 10 bases. In DNA form, the CDR3 reads TGTGCCCTAGATCTTGCAACTAATGAAAAACTGTTTTTT. Its translation: CALDLATNEKLFF.

The V call is TRBV6-1, the J call TRBJ2-1; D may be TRBD2 (6 bases). Trimming pared 1 base from V and 8 bases from J, leaving 36 bases between. Germline CDR1 MNHNS, CDR2 SASEGT. The length of the CDR3 is 22 residues. The CDR3 is CASSEDRRWDSKRAEFMDEQFF. The CDR3 DNA follows: TGTGCCAGCAGTGAAGATCGCCGGTGGGATAGTAAGCGGGCAGAATTTATGGATGAGCAGTTCTTC.

This chain connects TRBV28 to TRBJ2-7; 8 nucleotides match TRBD1. Looked up from germline, CDR1 is MDHEN and CDR2 is SYDVKM. The J segment lost 2 bases and the V segment lost 7 bases, leaving 4 bases of the junction unmatched. This CDR3 has 13 amino acids. The CDR3 DNA reads TGTGCCAGCAATGACAGGGGTCCCTACGAGCAGTACTTC. Translated: CASNDRGPYEQYF.

This chain uses TRBV19 with TRBJ1-1; TRBD1 aligns across 7 bases. Looked up from germline, CDR1 is LNHDA and CDR2 is SQIVND (reference sequence). The V segment lost 6 bases and the J segment 1 base; nucleotides outside the gene matches: 5. The CDR3 runs 14 residues. In DNA, the CDR3 is TGTGCCAGTAGGAAACAGGGGACGAACACTGAAGCTTTCTTT. Amino acids: CASRKQGTNTEAFF. Full variable domain (outside the CDR3, taken from reference TRBV19 and TRBJ1-1): DGGITQSPKYLFRKEGQNVTLSCEQNLNHDAMYWYRQDPGQGLRLIYYSQIVNDFQKGDIAEGYSVSREKKESFPLTVTSAQKNPTAFYLCASRKQGTNTEAFFGQGTRLTVV.

This chain connects TRBV27 to TRBJ2-7, with 13 bases identical to TRBD2. Per germline, CDR1 MNHEY and CDR2 SMNVEV (reference sequence). Trimming took 4 bases from V and 7 from J; bases not matched to a gene: 7. The CDR3 is made up of 15 amino acids. The DNA of the CDR3 is TGTGCCAGCAGTTATGGACTAGCGGGAGCTAATGAGCAGTACTTC. Its translation: CASSYGLAGANEQYF.

CDR3 sequence reads: CASSQTPGGVEKLFF. CDR3 in DNA: TGCGCCAGCAGCCAAACCCCAGGGGGGGTCGAAAAACTGTTTTTT. V is TRBV4-3 and J is TRBJ1-4; 7 bases match TRBD1. V lost 2 bases, J lost 8 bases, and 8 bases stayed unmatched. The CDR3 loop spans 15 amino acids. Germline V CDR1 and CDR2: LGHNA, YSLEER.

This chain uses TRBV10-1 with TRBJ2-1; 14 nucleotides align to TRBD2. The CDR3 sequence is 15 residues long. V was clipped by 0 bases and J by 14 bases; unmatched bases: 6. Germline CDR1 reads WNHNN; CDR2 reads SYGVQD (reference sequence). The CDR3 DNA sequence: TGCGCCAGCAGTGAGTCCCTGACTAGCGGGAGGGGTAAGTTCTTC. Encoded protein: CASSESLTSGRGKFF.

The chain recombines TRBV28 with TRBJ1-2; D not certain. From germline, CDR1 is MDHEN and CDR2 SYDVKM. Trimming shortened V by 3 bases and J by 0 bases, and 14 bases separated the two germline ends. The CDR3 runs 16 residues. Here the CDR3 DNA reads TGTGCCAGCAGTTTTGGCCAACCAACAGCTAACTATGGCTACACCTTC. Amino acids: CASSFGQPTANYGYTF.

CDR3 amino acids: CASSLGQGGETQYF. The CDR3 DNA reads TGTGCCAGTAGTCTCGGACAGGGGGGTGAGACCCAGTACTTC. This sequence joins TRBV19 and TRBJ2-5; TRBD1 aligns across 10 bases. Per the germline V gene, CDR1 is LNHDA and CDR2 is SQIVND (reference sequence). V lost 5 bases to trimming and J lost 5 bases; unmatched junction nucleotides: 5. The CDR3 spans 14 residues.

The V and J genes are TRBV10-3 and TRBJ1-1; a weak D match, TRBD1 (6 bases). The CDR3 length is 14 residues. The V and J ends lost 3 bases and 3 bases respectively, with 11 bases between them. In germline, CDR1 is ENHRY, CDR2 SYGVKD. The CDR3 sequence is CAISDYREDTEAFF. The CDR3 DNA sequence: TGTGCCATCAGTGATTACAGGGAGGACACTGAAGCTTTCTTT.

This rearrangement joins TRBV28 to TRBJ1-1; D unclear. Trimming removed 8 bases from V and 4 bases from J, with 5 bases in between. This CDR3 is 10 amino acids long. CDR1 and CDR2 (germline): MDHEN, SYDVKM. This CDR3 reads CASGSTEAFF. CDR3 DNA: TGTGCCAGCGGGAGCACTGAAGCTTTCTTT.

The chain links TRBV3-1 (or the pseudogene TRBV3-2) to TRBJ2-1; TRBD2 aligns across 12 bases. J lost 6 bases, V lost 4 bases, and 4 bases had no gene match. Germline CDR1 is LGHDT and CDR2 is YNNKEL (reference sequence). This CDR3 region has 15 residues. In nucleotides, the CDR3 is TGTGCCAGCAGCCGACTAGCGGGAGAACTCAATGAGCAGTTCTTC. This encodes CASSRLAGELNEQFF.

The chain uses TRBV5-4 and TRBJ2-5, with TRBD1 matching over 8 bases. The CDR3 has 14 amino acids. The J segment lost 2 bases and the V segment lost 4 bases, leaving 4 bases of the junction unmatched. Germline CDR1 and CDR2: SGHNT and YYREEE (reference sequence). Here the CDR3 DNA reads TGTGCCAGCAGCCCGGGACAGGCACAAGAGACCCAGTACTTC. Amino acid sequence: CASSPGQAQETQYF.

The chain is built from TRBV29-1 and TRBJ1-1, with D perhaps matching TRBD1 (6 bases). The V end lost 6 bases, the J end lost 3 bases, and 14 bases lay between the germline ends. This CDR3 spans 13 amino acids. Germline CDR1 and CDR2: SQVTM and ANQGSEA. The CDR3 sequence is CSVRDRTYTEAFF. The CDR3 DNA reads TGCAGCGTCCGAGACAGGACGTACACTGAAGCTTTCTTT.

V gene TRBV4-3 combines with J gene TRBJ2-7, with TRBD2 matching 7 bases. Germline-derived CDR1 and CDR2 are LGHNA and YSLEER. The V and J ends lost 3 bases and 4 bases, in that order; junction bases with no gene match: 12. The CDR3 contains 16 residues. The CDR3 region is CASSQGGDVELYEQYF. The CDR3 bases are TGCGCCAGCAGCCAGGGAGGGGACGTCGAACTTTACGAGCAGTACTTC.

The rearrangement uses TRBV5-1 and TRBJ1-2; D not certain. V was pared by 4 bases and J by 0 bases, with 10 bases between. The CDR3 sequence is 14 residues long. The germline CDR1 and CDR2 sequences are SGHRS and YFSETQ. The CDR3 reads CASSVTISNYGYTF. The CDR3 DNA is TGCGCCAGCAGCGTGACAATCTCTAACTATGGCTACACCTTC.

This clone was found once. At one end the junction does not follow the germline gene, possibly because of a read error. The J gene is TRBJ1-5, the V gene TRBV28; D is possibly TRBD1 (5 bases). Germline CDR1 reads MDHEN; CDR2 reads SYDVKM. CDR3 length: 11 amino acids. CDR3 region: CASSLADGAVF. CDR3 nucleotide sequence: TGTGCCAGCAGTTTGGCGGACGGGGCCGTTTTT.

This chain connects TRBV28 to TRBJ2-7; TRBD1 matches at 8 bases. This CDR3 is 15 amino acids long. Looked up from germline, CDR1 is MDHEN and CDR2 is SYDVKM. Germline trimming cut 5 bases from V and 5 bases from J; bases unmatched to any gene: 11. DNA for the CDR3: TGTGCCAGCAGTCCCCTCGGGACAGGTGGGGACGAGCAGTACTTC. This translates into CASSPLGTGGDEQYF.

V gene TRBV15 combines with J gene TRBJ1-4, with no clear D. Germline CDR1 reads LNHNV; CDR2 reads YYDKDF (reference sequence). Trimming stripped 6 bases from V and 8 bases from J, with 16 bases between. The CDR3 has 14 residues. Written as DNA, the CDR3 is TGTGCCACCAGAGGAGACGGGGATTTCGAAAAACTGTTTTTT. This encodes CATRGDGDFEKLFF.

This clone appeared once. The chain uses TRBV29-1 and TRBJ2-1; maybe TRBD1 (6 bases). Germline CDR1 SQVTM, CDR2 ANQGSEA. Trimming cost V 6 bases and J 1 base, with 13 bases left between them. The CDR3 contains 14 residues. CDR3 amino acids: CSVLPGTSYNEQFF. CDR3 sequence (DNA): TGCAGCGTCCTACCCGGGACATCCTACAATGAGCAGTTCTTC.